This T cell receptor beta chain originates from a study of T-cell memory formation after mild COVID-19. Study overall: In these data, TCR clusters were largely donor specific.

The sample holds a few counts of this clonotype. Its antigen is not identified. Points from the study as a whole: CD4/CD8 balance characterized clones contracting day 15 to 85, and CD4+ skew characterized later expanders. CD4+ contracting clones were found mainly in CM and EM, and CD8+ ones in EMRA.

A 5'RACE reaction primed in the constant segment made cDNA libraries of TCR alpha and TCR beta, and these carried sample barcodes and UMIs. TCRdb re-called the 5' RACE reads with MiXCR, one entry per CDR3 protein. Among 400,000 or so distinct CDR3 sequences, around 20% were seen once, and the ten largest hold roughly 8%. The CDR3 length is 17 residues. V gave up 4 bases and J gave up 9 bases, with 27 bases separating them. Germline-derived CDR1 and CDR2 are SGHNT and YYREEE (reference sequence). The genes are TRBV5-4 and TRBJ2-3; either TRBD1 or TRBD2 may fit D (5 bases each). Sequenced sample: PBMCs or a T cell subset sorted from them (not recorded which). This sequence originates from an adult woman who had mild COVID-19 (a few samples of this study predate the infection). Cell type and time point are not known. In DNA, the CDR3 is TGTGCCAGCAGCCCCAGGGTGCGACCATCCTACCCGGGGACGCAGTATTTT. Its protein is CASSPRVRPSYPGTQYF.